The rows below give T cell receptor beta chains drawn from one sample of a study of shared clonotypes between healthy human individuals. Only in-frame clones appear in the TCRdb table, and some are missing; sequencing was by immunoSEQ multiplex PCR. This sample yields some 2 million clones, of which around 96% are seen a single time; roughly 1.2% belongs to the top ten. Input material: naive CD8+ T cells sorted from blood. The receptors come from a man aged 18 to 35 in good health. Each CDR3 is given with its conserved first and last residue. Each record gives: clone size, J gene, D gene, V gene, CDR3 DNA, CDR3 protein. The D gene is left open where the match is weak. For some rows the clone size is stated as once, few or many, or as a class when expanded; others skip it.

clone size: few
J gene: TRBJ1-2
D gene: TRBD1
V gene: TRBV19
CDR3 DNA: TGTGCCAGTAGTCCGCTAGGGACAGACTTTTATGGCTACACCTTC
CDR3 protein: CASSPLGTDFYGYTF

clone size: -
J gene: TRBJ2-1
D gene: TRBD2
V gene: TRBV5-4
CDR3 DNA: TGTGCCAGCAGCTTGGGGAGCGGGGGGGCCGGATACAATGAGCAGTTCTTC
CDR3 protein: CASSLGSGGAGYNEQFF

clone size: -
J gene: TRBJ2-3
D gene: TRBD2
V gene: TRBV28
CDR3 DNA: TGTGCCAGCAGCGAAATTTCCGGGGGGGGCACAGATACGCAGTATTTT
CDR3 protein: CASSEISGGGTDTQYF

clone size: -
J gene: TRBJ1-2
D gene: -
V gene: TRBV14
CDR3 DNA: TGTGCCAGCAGCCAAAACACAGGCCTGCTCGACTATGGCTACACCTTC
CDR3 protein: CASSQNTGLLDYGYTF

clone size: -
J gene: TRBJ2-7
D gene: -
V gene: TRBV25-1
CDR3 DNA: TGTGCCAGCAGTGAATATACAGGGCGCGAGCAGTACTTC
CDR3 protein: CASSEYTGREQYF

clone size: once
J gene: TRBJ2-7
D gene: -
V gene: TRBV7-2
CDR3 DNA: TGTGCCAGCAGCTTAGCCCCGGCCGGTAACGAGCAGTACTTC
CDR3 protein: CASSLAPAGNEQYF

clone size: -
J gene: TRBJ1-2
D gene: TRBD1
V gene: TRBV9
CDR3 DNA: TGTGCCAGCAGCGCCGCCGGGACAGGCCCTACGAATGGCTACACCTTC
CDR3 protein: CASSAAGTGPTNGYTF

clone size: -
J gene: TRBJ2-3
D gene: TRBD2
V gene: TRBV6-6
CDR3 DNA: TGTGCCAGCAGTTACGCGGCGGGGGGGTACACAGATACGCAGTATTTT
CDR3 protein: CASSYAAGGYTDTQYF

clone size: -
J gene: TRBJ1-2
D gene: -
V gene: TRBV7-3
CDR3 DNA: TGTGCCAGCAGCTTTCTGACAAACCTCTTTTATGGCTACACCTTC
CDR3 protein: CASSFLTNLFYGYTF

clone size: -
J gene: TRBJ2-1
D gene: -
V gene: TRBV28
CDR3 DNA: TGTGCCAGCAGTTTCCTTAAGATGGGTAACAATGAGCAGTTCTTC
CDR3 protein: CASSFLKMGNNEQFF

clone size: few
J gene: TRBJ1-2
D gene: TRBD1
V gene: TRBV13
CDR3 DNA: TGTGCCAGCAGCTTAGGGCAGGGGGATGGCTACACCTTC
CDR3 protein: CASSLGQGDGYTF

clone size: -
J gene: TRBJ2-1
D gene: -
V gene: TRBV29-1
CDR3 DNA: TGCAGCGTTCAGAAGTATGAGCAGTTCTTC
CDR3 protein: CSVQKYEQFF

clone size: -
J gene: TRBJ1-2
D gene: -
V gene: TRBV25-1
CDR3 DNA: TGTGCCAGCAGTGATGAAAGGTTCCACTATGGCTACACCTTC
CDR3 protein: CASSDERFHYGYTF

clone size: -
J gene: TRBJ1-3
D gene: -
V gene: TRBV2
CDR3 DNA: TGTGCCAGCAGTGAATACGGGGTAGCGGGCTCTGGAAACACCATATATTTT
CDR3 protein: CASSEYGVAGSGNTIYF

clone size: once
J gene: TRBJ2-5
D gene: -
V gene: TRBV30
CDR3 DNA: TGTGCCTGGAGCTTAGCCCTTAGACTGGCGAACCAAGAGACCCAGTACTTC
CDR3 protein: CAWSLALRLANQETQYF

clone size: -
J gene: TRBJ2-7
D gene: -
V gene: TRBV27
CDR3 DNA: TGTGCCAGCAGTTTCGGGGCGAGGGAGCGGCACGAGCAGTACTTC
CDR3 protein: CASSFGARERHEQYF

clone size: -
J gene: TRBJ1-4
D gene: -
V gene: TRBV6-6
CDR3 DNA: TGTGCCAGCAGTTCACCAGGGAGTTTCGATGAAAAACTGTTTTTT
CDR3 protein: CASSSPGSFDEKLFF

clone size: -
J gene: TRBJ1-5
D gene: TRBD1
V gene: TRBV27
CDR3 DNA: TGTGCCAGCATGGAGGGGGCCAATCAGCCCCAGCATTTT
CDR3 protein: CASMEGANQPQHF

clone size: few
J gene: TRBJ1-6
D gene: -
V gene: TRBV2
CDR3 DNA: TGTGCCAGCCGATGGACTATTAATTCACCCCTCCACTTT
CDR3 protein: CASRWTINSPLHF

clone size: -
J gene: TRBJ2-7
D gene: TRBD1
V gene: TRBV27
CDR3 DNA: TGTGCCAGCAGTTCGTCAACAGGGGCACTCTCCTACGAGCAGTACTTC
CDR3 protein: CASSSSTGALSYEQYF